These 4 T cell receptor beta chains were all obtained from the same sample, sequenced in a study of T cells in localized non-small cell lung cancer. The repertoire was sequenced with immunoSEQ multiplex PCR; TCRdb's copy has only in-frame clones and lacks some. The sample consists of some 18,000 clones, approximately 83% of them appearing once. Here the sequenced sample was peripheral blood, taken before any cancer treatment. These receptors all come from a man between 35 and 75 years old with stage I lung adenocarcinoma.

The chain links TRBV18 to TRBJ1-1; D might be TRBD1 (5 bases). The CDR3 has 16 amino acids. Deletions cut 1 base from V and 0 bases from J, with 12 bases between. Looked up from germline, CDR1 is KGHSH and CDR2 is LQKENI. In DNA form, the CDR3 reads TGTGCCAGCTCACCACAGGCAGGGACTATGAACACTGAAGCTTTCTTT. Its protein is CASSPQAGTMNTEAFF.

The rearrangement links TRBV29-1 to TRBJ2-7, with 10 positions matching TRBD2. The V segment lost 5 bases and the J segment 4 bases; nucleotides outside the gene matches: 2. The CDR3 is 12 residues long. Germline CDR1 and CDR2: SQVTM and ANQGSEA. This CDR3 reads CSVLAGDYEQYF. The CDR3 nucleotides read TGCAGCGTTCTAGCGGGAGATTACGAGCAGTACTTC.

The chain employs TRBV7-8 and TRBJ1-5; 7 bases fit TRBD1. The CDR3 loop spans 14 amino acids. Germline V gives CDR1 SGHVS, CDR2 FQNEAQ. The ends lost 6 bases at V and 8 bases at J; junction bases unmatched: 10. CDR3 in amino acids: CASSSRQGGEPQHF. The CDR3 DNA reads TGTGCCAGCAGTAGCCGACAGGGCGGCGAGCCCCAGCATTTT.

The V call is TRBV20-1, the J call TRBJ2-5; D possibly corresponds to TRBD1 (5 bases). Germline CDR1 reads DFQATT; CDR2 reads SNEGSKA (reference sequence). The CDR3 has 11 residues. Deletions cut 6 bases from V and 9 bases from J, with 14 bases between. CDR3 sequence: CSAPDKLAQYF. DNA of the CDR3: TGCAGTGCCCCGGACAAATTGGCCCAGTACTTC.